This entry concerns a single T cell receptor (beta chain). This entry comes from a study of PD-1 blockade in classical Hodgkin lymphoma. J was trimmed by 8 bases and V by 4 bases; bases with no gene match: 10. CDR3 size: 14 residues. Germline CDR1 SQVTM, CDR2 ANQGSEA. Repertoires were generated with immunoSEQ multiplex PCR, while TCRdb's copy carries only in-frame clones and drops some. The table shows about 100,000 clones, with approximately 80% occurring only once. All the patients suffered relapse after autologous stem cell transplantation, and brentuximab vedotin exposure differed. The sample in question was peripheral blood mononuclear cells (PBMCs), obtained at baseline. The gene calls are TRBV29-1 and TRBJ2-1; 8 bases agree with TRBD2. The clonotype comes from a human donor with classical Hodgkin lymphoma. CDR3 sequence (DNA): TGCAGCGTTGGGCGAGCGGGAGTAGTCGATGAGCAGTTCTTC. Residues: CSVGRAGVVDEQFF.